Reported below is one T cell receptor beta chain. No antigen is known for it. The data originate from a study of T cell responses to AZD1222 COVID-19 vaccine. Broader study findings: No day 14 peak samples; only post-peak repertoires were characterized.

Trimming took off 4 bases at V and 5 bases at J, with 12 bases between the two ends. CDR1 LNHDA and CDR2 SQIVND come from the germline V gene (reference sequence). This CDR3 has 14 residues. Second doses at about 4 or about 12 weeks were pooled. Measured with immunoSEQ multiplex PCR; TCRdb has only the in-frame clones, and not every one. Here the sample spans roughly 45,000 clones, approximately 88% being singletons. The specimen comprised peripheral blood, sampled 28 days after the second AZD1222 dose. The source of this sequence is an adult who received the AZD1222 COVID-19 vaccine. The genes are TRBV19 and TRBJ1-5, with D uncertain. The CDR3 spells CASSTNREDQPQHF. The CDR3 coding sequence is TGTGCCAGTAGTACAAACCGGGAGGATCAGCCCCAGCATTTT.